These T cell receptor beta chains were read from a single sample in a study of OX40 agonist ivuxolimab in advanced cancers. TCRdb's copy holds only in-frame clones and misses some; the assay was immunoSEQ multiplex PCR. This table has 25,000 to 40,000 clones, about four fifths appearing once. The sequences come from CD4+ or CD8+ T cells sorted from blood, collected in a trial of the OX40 agonist ivuxolimab. These receptors were collected from an adult with an advanced solid tumor such as melanoma, head and neck, liver or kidney cancer. CDR3s include the opening cysteine and the closing phenylalanine or tryptophan. The D gene is left open where the match is weak. The size entry is marked missing in some rows and otherwise reads once, few, many or a size class.

V gene,clone size,J gene,D gene,CDR3 DNA,CDR3 protein
TRBV18,few,TRBJ2-3,NA,TGTGCCAGCTCTCGCGGAGGGAGCACAGATACGCAGTATTTT,CASSRGGSTDTQYF
TRBV11-2,NA,TRBJ2-1,TRBD2,TGTGCCAGCAGCCAAATAGCGGGGAGCTCCTACAATGAGCAGTTCTTC,CASSQIAGSSYNEQFF
TRBV5-6,NA,TRBJ2-3,TRBD2,TGTGCCAGCAGCTCGATATCCGGGACTAGCACCACAGATACGCAGTATTTT,CASSSISGTSTTDTQYF
TRBV7-9,NA,TRBJ2-2,NA,TGTGCCAGCAGCTTTGGGCAGGGGTGGACTGACACCGGGGAGCTGTTTTTT,CASSFGQGWTDTGELFF
TRBV6-1,NA,TRBJ1-5,NA,TGTGCCAGCAGTGAAGCAAGGACAAATAGCAATCAGCCCCAGCATTTT,CASSEARTNSNQPQHF
TRBV11-2,NA,TRBJ2-7,NA,TGTGCCAGCAGCTTAGGTCCCGTCTCCTACGAGCAGTACTTC,CASSLGPVSYEQYF
TRBV7-9,NA,TRBJ1-4,NA,TGTGCCAGCAGCCCGGCAGGGGTTGGGGAAAAACTGTTTTTT,CASSPAGVGEKLFF
TRBV11-3,NA,TRBJ2-2,NA,TGTGCCAGCAGCTTTACGACTGCGAACACCGGGGAGCTGTTTTTT,CASSFTTANTGELFF
TRBV27,NA,TRBJ2-1,TRBD1,TGTGCCAGCACCGGGACAGCCTCCTACAATGAGCAGTTCTTC,CASTGTASYNEQFF
TRBV25-1,once,TRBJ2-5,NA,TGTGCCAGCAGCCTTAGGAAAGGGAAAGAGACCCAGTACTTC,CASSLRKGKETQYF
TRBV5-1,NA,TRBJ2-2,TRBD2,TGCGCCAGCAGCTTGTTGCAGGCGGGAGGCACCGGGGAGCTGTTTTTT,CASSLLQAGGTGELFF
TRBV7-2,NA,TRBJ2-3,NA,TGTGCCAGCAGCTCCTATTTAGATACGCAGTATTTT,CASSSYLDTQYF
TRBV4-1,NA,TRBJ1-2,NA,TGCGCCAGCAGCCTCCCAGGGAGGTCCAGGTCAGGGGCCAACTATGGCTACACCTTC,CASSLPGRSRSGANYGYTF
TRBV10-2,NA,TRBJ1-3,NA,TGCGCCAGCAGTGAGTCGAGTCGGAACACCATATATTTT,CASSESSRNTIYF
TRBV7-2,once,TRBJ2-7,NA,TGTGCCAGCCGCCTCCGTGGGACTGAAAGCTCCTACGAGCAGTACTTC,CASRLRGTESSYEQYF
TRBV6-6,NA,TRBJ2-2,TRBD2,TGTGCCAGCAGAACTACTAGCGGGGGTCCCACCGGGGAGCTGTTTTTT,CASRTTSGGPTGELFF
TRBV4-1,NA,TRBJ1-2,NA,TGCGCCAGCAGCCAAGTAGGGATTAACTATGGCTACACCTTC,CASSQVGINYGYTF
TRBV28,few,TRBJ1-1,TRBD1,TGTGCCAGCAGTTTCCTGACAGGGGGCAAGGTGAAAGCTGAAGCTTTCTTT,CASSFLTGGKVKAEAFF
TRBV7-9,NA,TRBJ1-1,NA,TGTGCCAGCGCTAGGGCCGGTGGCACTGAAGCTTTCTTT,CASARAGGTEAFF
TRBV18,NA,TRBJ2-7,NA,TGTGCCAGCTCACGGCAAGGCTCCTACGAGCAGTACTTC,CASSRQGSYEQYF
TRBV2,NA,TRBJ2-3,TRBD2,TGTGCCAGCAGGAAAGGTTCTAGCGGGAGGGATACAGATACGCAGTATTTT,CASRKGSSGRDTDTQYF
TRBV28,NA,TRBJ2-7,NA,TGTGCCAGCAGTTTGTCGGGCAACGAGCAGTACTTC,CASSLSGNEQYF
TRBV6-1,NA,TRBJ1-5,TRBD1,TGTGCCAGCAGGGGGGACAGGGCTCAGCCCCAGCATTTT,CASRGDRAQPQHF
TRBV5-6,NA,TRBJ2-7,TRBD2,TGTGCCAGCAGCAGGAGGGTTAGCGGGAGTTCGGGAGAGCAGTACTTC,CASSRRVSGSSGEQYF
TRBV21-1,NA,TRBJ2-5,NA,TGTGCCAGCAGCAAACAGGAAGGGGGCCGAGAGACCCAGTACTTC,CASSKQEGGRETQYF
TRBV6-4,NA,TRBJ1-4,NA,TGTGCCAGCAGTGACTCGTGGCAGGTTCGCGAAAAACTGTTTTTT,CASSDSWQVREKLFF
TRBV18,once,TRBJ1-2,NA,TGTGCCAGCTCACCACCTGGGGACTATGGCTACACCTTC,CASSPPGDYGYTF
TRBV28,NA,TRBJ2-1,TRBD2,TGTGCCAGCAGCCAAAGCGGGAGCTCCTACAATGAGCAGTTCTTC,CASSQSGSSYNEQFF
TRBV14,NA,TRBJ2-4,NA,TGTGCCAGCAGCCAAGAAGTAGGAGGGGCCAAAAACATTCAGTACTTC,CASSQEVGGAKNIQYF
TRBV27,few,TRBJ2-7,TRBD1,TGTGCCAGCAGTTCAAGACCGGGACAGGGGCACATCGAGCAGTACTTC,CASSSRPGQGHIEQYF
TRBV6-1,NA,TRBJ2-7,NA,TGTGCCAGCAGTGAAGAAGCCCCCTACGAGCAGTACTTC,CASSEEAPYEQYF
TRBV6-6,NA,TRBJ2-7,NA,TGTGCCAGCAGTCAAAGACAGGCCCTCGAGCAGTACTTC,CASSQRQALEQYF
TRBV7-3,NA,TRBJ2-1,TRBD1,TGTGCCAGCAGCTTGGGACAGGGACACAATGAGCAGTTCTTC,CASSLGQGHNEQFF
TRBV1,NA,TRBJ1-5,NA,TGCACCAGCAGCCATTATCGGACAACCGATCAGCCCCAGCATTTT,CTSSHYRTTDQPQHF
TRBV5-4,few,TRBJ1-5,NA,TGTGCCAGCGGTCTTCAGCCCCAGCATTTT,CASGLQPQHF
TRBV30,NA,TRBJ1-5,NA,TGTGCCTGGGAAACAGGGAACCAGCCCCAGCATTTT,CAWETGNQPQHF
TRBV19,NA,TRBJ2-6,NA,TGTGCCAGTATATCGGGAAGGTCTGGGGCCAACGTCCTGACTTTC,CASISGRSGANVLTF
TRBV28,NA,TRBJ1-4,TRBD1,TGTGCCAGCAGTTCCGGGACAGGGGTTGAAAAACTGTTTTTT,CASSSGTGVEKLFF
TRBV5-4,NA,TRBJ2-6,NA,TGTGCCAGCAGCTTGGGGGGACTCTTCTCTGGGGCCAACGTCCTGACTTTC,CASSLGGLFSGANVLTF
TRBV2,NA,TRBJ2-5,NA,TGTGCCAGCAGTGGGGACGGTAAACCTCAAGAGACCCAGTACTTC,CASSGDGKPQETQYF
TRBV2,NA,TRBJ1-1,NA,TGTGCCAGCAGTCTTCAGAACACTGAAGCTTTCTTT,CASSLQNTEAFF
TRBV7-2,few,TRBJ2-7,NA,TGTGCCAGCAGCAGGGGGGACTCCTACGAGCAGTACTTC,CASSRGDSYEQYF
TRBV5-4,NA,TRBJ2-1,NA,TGTGCCAGCAGCTCTCCGTACAATGAGCAGTTCTTC,CASSSPYNEQFF
TRBV2,NA,TRBJ2-2,NA,TGTGCCAGCAGGGGGCAGGGTTCGAACACCGGGGAGCTGTTTTTT,CASRGQGSNTGELFF
TRBV5-5,few,TRBJ2-1,TRBD2,TGTGCCAGCAGCTTCCTAGCGGATTCCTACAATGAGCAGTTCTTC,CASSFLADSYNEQFF
TRBV15,NA,TRBJ1-3,NA,TGTGCCACCAGCAGGGGAGAGGGCCGGTCTGGAAACACCATATATTTT,CATSRGEGRSGNTIYF
TRBV6-1,NA,TRBJ2-7,NA,TGTGCCAGCAGTGGCGGAGGGACGGCTACCTACGAGCAGTACTTC,CASSGGGTATYEQYF
TRBV16,NA,TRBJ1-3,NA,TGTGCCAGCAGCCAATTGAGTTCTGGAAACACCATATATTTT,CASSQLSSGNTIYF
TRBV28,NA,TRBJ1-2,NA,TGTGCCAGCAGCCAAGTCTCACAGGCCTTCTATGGCTACACCTTC,CASSQVSQAFYGYTF
TRBV6-6,NA,TRBJ2-5,TRBD2,TGTGCCAGCAGTTACCAAGCTAGCGGGGAGACCCAGTACTTC,CASSYQASGETQYF
TRBV11-2,NA,TRBJ2-1,TRBD2,TGTGCCAGCAGCTTAGGGACTAGCGTTGAGCAGTTCTTC,CASSLGTSVEQFF
TRBV5-1,NA,TRBJ2-3,TRBD1,TGCGCCAGCAGCTTGCAGGGGGAAGATACGCAGTATTTT,CASSLQGEDTQYF
TRBV30,NA,TRBJ1-5,NA,TGTGCCTGGAGTCCCCGGAGCTATCAGCCCCAGCATTTT,CAWSPRSYQPQHF
TRBV6-1,NA,TRBJ2-3,NA,TGTGCCAGCAGTGCGTGGGGGTACACAGATACGCAGTATTTT,CASSAWGYTDTQYF
TRBV5-1,NA,TRBJ1-3,NA,TGCGCCAGCAGCCGAATCTCTGGAAACACCATATATTTT,CASSRISGNTIYF
TRBV29-1,once,TRBJ2-5,TRBD2,TGCAGCGTTGTGGCTAGCGGGAGCGGGACCCAGTACTTC,CSVVASGSGTQYF